This TCR beta chain was identified in a study of blood T cells in healthy people across ages. The CDR3 contains 14 residues. Germline lookup yields CDR1 MGHRA and CDR2 YSYEKL. The ends were cut back, 2 bases at V and 5 bases at J, with 12 bases in the middle. This clonotype was observed a handful of times. Primers used in a second PCR of roughly 7 to 11 cycles were a sample-barcoded 5' primer and a J-beta primer mix. TCRdb processed the 5' RACE reads anew with MiXCR; each CDR3 protein has one entry. The sample lists under 1 million distinct CDR3 sequences; approximately 44% were seen once. The sample taken for sequencing was blood. The clonotype was recovered from a man aged 55 to 70 in good health. The chain combines TRBV4-1 with TRBJ2-5, with D possibly being TRBD2 (7 bases). CDR3 protein: CASSQRGGQETQYF. CDR3 bases: TGCGCCAGCAGCCAAAGGGGGGGCCAGGAGACCCAGTACTTC.